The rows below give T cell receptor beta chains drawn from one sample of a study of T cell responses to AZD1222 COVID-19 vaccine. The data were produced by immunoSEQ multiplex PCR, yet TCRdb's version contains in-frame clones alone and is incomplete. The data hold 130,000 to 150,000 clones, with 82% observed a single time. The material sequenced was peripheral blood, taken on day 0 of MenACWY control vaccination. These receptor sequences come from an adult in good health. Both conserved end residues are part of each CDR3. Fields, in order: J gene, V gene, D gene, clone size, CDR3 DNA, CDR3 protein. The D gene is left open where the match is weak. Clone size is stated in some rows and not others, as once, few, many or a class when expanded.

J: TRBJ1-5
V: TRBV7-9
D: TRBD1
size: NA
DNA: TGTGCCAGCAGCTGGACAGGGAACAATCAGCCCCAGCATTTT
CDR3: CASSWTGNNQPQHF

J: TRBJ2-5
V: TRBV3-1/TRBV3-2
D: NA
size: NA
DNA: TGTGCCAGCAGCCAAGGGGTTCAGGGTTCAGAGACCCAGTACTTC
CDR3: CASSQGVQGSETQYF

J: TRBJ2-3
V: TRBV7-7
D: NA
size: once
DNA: TGTGCCAGCAGCCTCAGGTTAGCAGATACGCAGTATTTT
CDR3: CASSLRLADTQYF

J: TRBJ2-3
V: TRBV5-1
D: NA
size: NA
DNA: TGCGCCAGCGGGGGCAGGAGTTACACAGATACGCAGTATTTT
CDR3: CASGGRSYTDTQYF

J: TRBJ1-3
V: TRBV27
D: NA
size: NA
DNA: TGTGCCAGCAGTCCTACTCGGAGACGTGGGGACACCATATATTTT
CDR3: CASSPTRRRGDTIYF

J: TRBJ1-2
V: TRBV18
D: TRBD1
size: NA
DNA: TGTGCCAGCTCACCCGGACAGGGGAACCTCTATGGCTACACCTTC
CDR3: CASSPGQGNLYGYTF

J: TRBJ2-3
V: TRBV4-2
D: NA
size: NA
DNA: TGTGCCAGCAGCCAAGATCGGACCCACACAGATACGCAGTATTTT
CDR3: CASSQDRTHTDTQYF

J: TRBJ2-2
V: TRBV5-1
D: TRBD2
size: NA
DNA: TGCGCCAGCAGCTTGTCCGGGACTAGCGGGGGCCCAGTCGGGGAGCTGTTTTTT
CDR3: CASSLSGTSGGPVGELFF

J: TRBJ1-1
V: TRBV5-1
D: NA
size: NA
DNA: TGCGCCAGCAGCGTACAGGGATCCCCGAACACTGAAGCTTTCTTT
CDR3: CASSVQGSPNTEAFF

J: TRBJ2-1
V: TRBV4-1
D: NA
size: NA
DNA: TGCGCCAGCAGCCAAGGTTCAGCAGGAGGCTATGAGCAGTTCTTC
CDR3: CASSQGSAGGYEQFF